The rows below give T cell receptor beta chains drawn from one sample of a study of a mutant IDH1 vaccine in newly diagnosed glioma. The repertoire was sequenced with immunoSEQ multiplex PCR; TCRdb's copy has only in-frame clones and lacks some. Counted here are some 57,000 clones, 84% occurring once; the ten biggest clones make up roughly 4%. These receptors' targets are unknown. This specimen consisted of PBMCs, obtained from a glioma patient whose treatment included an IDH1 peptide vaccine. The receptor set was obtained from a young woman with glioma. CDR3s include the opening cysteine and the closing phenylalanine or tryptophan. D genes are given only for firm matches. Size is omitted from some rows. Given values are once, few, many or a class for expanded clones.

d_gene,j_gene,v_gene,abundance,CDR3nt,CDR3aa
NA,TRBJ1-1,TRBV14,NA,TGTGCCAGCAGCCAAGATGGAGGGGGAGGCACTGAAGCTTTCTTT,CASSQDGGGGTEAFF
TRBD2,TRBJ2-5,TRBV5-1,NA,TGCGCCAGCAGCGCCTCTAGCGGGAGGAAGACCCAGTACTTC,CASSASSGRKTQYF
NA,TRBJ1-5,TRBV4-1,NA,TGCGCCAGCAGCCTGCAGAGCAATCAGCCCCAGCATTTT,CASSLQSNQPQHF
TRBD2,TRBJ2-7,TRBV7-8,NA,TGTGCCAGCAGCTCGACTAGCGTTACCTACGAGCAGTACTTC,CASSSTSVTYEQYF
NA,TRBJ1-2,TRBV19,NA,TGTGCCAGTAACCCCCCCGGTGGCTATGGCTACACCTTC,CASNPPGGYGYTF
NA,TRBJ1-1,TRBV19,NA,TGTGCCAGTAGTATCCTAGGGAACACTGAAGCTTTCTTT,CASSILGNTEAFF
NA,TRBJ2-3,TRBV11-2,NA,TGTGCCAGCAGCCCACGGCTCACAGATACGCAGTATTTT,CASSPRLTDTQYF
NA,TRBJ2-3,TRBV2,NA,TGTGCCACCCTGGAGGACCCGCCAAGCACAGATACGCAGTATTTT,CATLEDPPSTDTQYF
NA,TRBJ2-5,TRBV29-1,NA,TGCAGCGCCTCCACCCACATCCGGACCGAGACCCAGTACTTC,CSASTHIRTETQYF
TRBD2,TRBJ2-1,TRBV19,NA,TGTGCCAGTAGTAGCGAGGAGCGGGGGGAAACCTACAATGAGCAGTTCTTC,CASSSEERGETYNEQFF
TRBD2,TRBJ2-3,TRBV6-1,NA,TGTGCCAGCAGGAGCGGGGGCACAGATACGCAGTATTTT,CASRSGGTDTQYF
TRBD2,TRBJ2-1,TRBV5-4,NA,TGTGCCAGCAGCGCCCTTCAGGGACTAGCTAAGGATGAGCAGTTCTTC,CASSALQGLAKDEQFF
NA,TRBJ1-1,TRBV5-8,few,TGTGCCAGCAGCTTCAGGGGTGATAGGAGGTTTGGTAACACTGAAGCTTTCTTT,CASSFRGDRRFGNTEAFF
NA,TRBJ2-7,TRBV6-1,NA,TGTGCCAGCAGTCTCCGGACAGATTACGAGCAGTACTTC,CASSLRTDYEQYF
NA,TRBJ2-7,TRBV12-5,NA,TGTGCTAGTGGTTCCGACGGACTCTCCTACGAGCAGTACTTC,CASGSDGLSYEQYF
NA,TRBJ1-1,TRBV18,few,TGTGCCAGCTCACCGGGGAGCACTGAAGCTTTCTTT,CASSPGSTEAFF
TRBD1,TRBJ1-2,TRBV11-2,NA,TGTGCCAGCAGCTTAGGGGCAGGGGGCTTTTATGGCTACACCTTC,CASSLGAGGFYGYTF
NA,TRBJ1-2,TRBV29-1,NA,TGCAGCGTTGATGCCAGGGGAAACTATGGCTACACCTTC,CSVDARGNYGYTF
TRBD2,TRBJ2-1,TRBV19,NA,TGTGCCAGTAGACGGGAGGGCCTTTCACCTGAGCAGTTCTTC,CASRREGLSPEQFF
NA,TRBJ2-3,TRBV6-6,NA,TGTGCCAGCAGTTCCAGGACTAACACAGATACGCAGTATTTT,CASSSRTNTDTQYF
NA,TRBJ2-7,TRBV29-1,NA,TGCAGCGTGGAATGGGACATCCCCTACGAGCAGTACTTC,CSVEWDIPYEQYF
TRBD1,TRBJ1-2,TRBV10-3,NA,TGTGCCATCAGCCGGGACAGGGGGAACTATGGCTACACCTTC,CAISRDRGNYGYTF